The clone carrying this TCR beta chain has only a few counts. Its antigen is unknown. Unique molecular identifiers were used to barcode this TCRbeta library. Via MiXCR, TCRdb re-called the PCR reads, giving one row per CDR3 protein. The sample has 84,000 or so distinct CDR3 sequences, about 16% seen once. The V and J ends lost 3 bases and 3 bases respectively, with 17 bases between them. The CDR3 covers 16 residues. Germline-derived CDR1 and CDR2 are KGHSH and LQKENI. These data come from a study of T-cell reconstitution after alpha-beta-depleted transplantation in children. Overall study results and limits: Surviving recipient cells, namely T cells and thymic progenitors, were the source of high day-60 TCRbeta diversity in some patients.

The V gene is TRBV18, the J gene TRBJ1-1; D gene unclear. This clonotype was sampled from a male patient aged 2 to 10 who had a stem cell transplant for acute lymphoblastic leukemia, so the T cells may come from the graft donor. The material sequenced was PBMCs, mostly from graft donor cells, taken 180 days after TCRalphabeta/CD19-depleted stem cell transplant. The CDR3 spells CASSPMRGHGDTEAFF. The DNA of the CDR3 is TGTGCCAGCTCACCGATGCGAGGGCACGGAGACACTGAAGCTTTCTTT.